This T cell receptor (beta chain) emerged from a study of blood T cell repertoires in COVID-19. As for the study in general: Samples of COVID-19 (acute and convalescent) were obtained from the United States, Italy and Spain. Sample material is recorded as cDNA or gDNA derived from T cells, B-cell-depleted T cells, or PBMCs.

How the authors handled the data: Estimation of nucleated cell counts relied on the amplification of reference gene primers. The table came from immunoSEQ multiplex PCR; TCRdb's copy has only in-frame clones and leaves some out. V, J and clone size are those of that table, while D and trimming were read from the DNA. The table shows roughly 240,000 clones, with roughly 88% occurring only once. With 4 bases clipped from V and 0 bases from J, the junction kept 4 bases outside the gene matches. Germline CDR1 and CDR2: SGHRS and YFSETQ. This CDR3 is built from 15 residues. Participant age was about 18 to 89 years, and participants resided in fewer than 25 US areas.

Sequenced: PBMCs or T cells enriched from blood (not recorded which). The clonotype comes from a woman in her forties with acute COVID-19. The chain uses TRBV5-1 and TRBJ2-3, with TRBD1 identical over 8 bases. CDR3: CASSRQGYSTDTQYF. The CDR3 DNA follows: TGCGCCAGCAGCAGACAGGGGTACAGCACAGATACGCAGTATTTT.